The T cell receptor (beta chain) described here comes from a study of Ad26.COV2.S vaccination and SARS-CoV-2 variants. The method was immunoSEQ multiplex PCR; TCRdb's version includes in-frame clones alone and lacks a portion of them. This table has hundreds of thousands of clones, approximately 88% appearing once. The treatment here: roughly 19 received Ad26.COV2.S at low or high dose, single or two shots; 5 received placebo; per-sample allocation not given. Repertoires come from day 63 after the first vaccine or placebo injection. What was given as vaccine was an Ad26 vector encoding Wuhan-strain SARS-CoV-2 spike. This CDR3 has 14 amino acids. V gave up 8 bases and J gave up 3 bases; unmatched junction bases: 4. In germline, CDR1 is MNHEY, CDR2 SMNVEV (reference sequence).

This clonotype was sampled from a person aged 18-65 years who received the Ad26.COV2.S COVID-19 vaccine or a placebo. The sample consisted of peripheral blood, taken in a trial of Ad26.COV2.S vaccine versus placebo. V gene TRBV27 combines with J gene TRBJ2-3; 11 bases fit TRBD2. The CDR3 is CASSRTSGTDTQYF. The CDR3 nucleotides are TGTGCCAGCTCCCGGACTAGCGGGACAGATACGCAGTATTTT.